This passage covers 9 T cell receptor beta chains from one sample sequenced in a study of tumor-infiltrating lymphocytes in primary liver carcinoma. For blood RNA, unsorted whole blood served as the source, and germline DNA was extracted too. The template, about 500 ng total RNA, yielded TCR beta cDNA made with a constant-region primer. Library construction for TCR beta comprised three nested multiplex PCR rounds performed with slightly modified ARM-PCR. Two initial PCR rounds of 10 to 11 cycles each paired TRBV1-TRBV30 forward primers with a C-beta reverse primer. TCRdb re-called the multiplex PCR reads through MiXCR, storing one row per CDR3 protein. The sample has fewer than 350,000 distinct CDR3 sequences, over 55% seen once. The sample taken for sequencing was peripheral blood. The source is a middle-aged man with primary liver carcinoma and hepatitis B virus infection.

The table lists this clonotype with many counts. The V gene is TRBV11-2, the J gene TRBJ1-1; 7 bases line up with TRBD1. The V gene end was trimmed by 5 bases and the J gene end by 0 bases; junction bases not matched to a gene: 9. The CDR3 length is 16 residues. The V gene's germline CDR1 is SGHAT and CDR2 FQNNGV. Written as DNA, the CDR3 is TGTGCCAGCAGCCCTAACAGGGGACGACTGAACACTGAAGCTTTCTTT. Encoded protein: CASSPNRGRLNTEAFF. The full variable domain, its missing parts supplied by reference TRBV11-2 and TRBJ1-1, is EAGVAQSPRYKIIEKRQSVAFWCNPISGHATLYWYQQILGQGPKLLIQFQNNGVVDDSQLPKDRFSAERLKGVDSTLKIQPAKLEDSAVYLCASSPNRGRLNTEAFFGQGTRLTVV.

The V call is TRBV6-5, the J call TRBJ2-3; D could derive from TRBD1 or TRBD2 (5 bases each). Deletions cut 4 bases from V and 2 bases from J, with 13 bases between. CDR1 is MNHEY, CDR2 SVGAGI, per germline. This CDR3 region has 15 residues. The CDR3: CASSSLVGVTDTQYF. CDR3 coding DNA: TGTGCCAGCAGTTCCTTAGTGGGGGTCACAGATACGCAGTATTTT.

In regard to this clonotype: A read error may be the cause here, since a much bigger clone is one base away. This chain connects TRBV28 to TRBJ2-3, with D unresolved. This CDR3 is built from 11 residues. CDR1 is MDHEN, CDR2 SYDVKM, per germline. V was shortened by 6 bases and J by 2 bases, with 3 bases between the two germline ends. The CDR3 protein is CASRDTDTQYF. DNA of the CDR3: TGTGCCAGCAGGGACACAGATACGCAGTATTTT.

As regards this clonotype: Being one base from a much bigger clone, this may be a read error. The chain links TRBV6-5 to TRBJ1-3; no definite D call. Germline V gives CDR1 MNHEY, CDR2 SVGAGI. CDR3 length equals 12 residues. The CDR3 DNA is TGTGGCAGCGTTAGCTCTGGAAACACCATATATTTT. Translation gives CGSVSSGNTIYF.

Notes on this clonotype: An end of the junction differs from the germline gene, which may be a read error. The chain links TRBV11-3 to TRBJ2-3, with D maybe TRBD1 (6 bases). CDR1 and CDR2 from the germline V gene are SGHNT and YENEEA. This CDR3 is 15 amino acids long. The CDR3 DNA sequence: TGTGTCAGCAGCTTAGGGGTAGGGGACACAGTTACGCATTATTTT. This encodes CVSSLGVGDTVTHYF.

This clonotype was counted at least ten times. The chain links TRBV29-1 to TRBJ1-2; D is uncertain. V gave up 3 bases and J gave up 3 bases, with 14 bases separating them. Germline V gives CDR1 SQVTM, CDR2 ANQGSEA. The CDR3 extends over 14 amino acids. In DNA form, the CDR3 reads TGCAGCGTTGAGCTTCGCGGACCGGACTATGGCTACACCTTC. This gives the protein CSVELRGPDYGYTF.

With respect to this clonotype: Here the CDR3 omits its conserved ending phenylalanine or tryptophan, so a read error is the likely source. This chain links TRBV5-1 with TRBJ1-1, with D unclear. V was cut by 0 bases and J by 2 bases, with 8 bases left in between. CDR3 length: 14 residues. Germline V gene lookup returns CDR1 SGHRS and CDR2 YFSETQ. The CDR3 DNA reads TGCGCCAGCAGCTTGGCCCCGGGAAACACTGAAGCTTTCATT. This sequence encodes CASSLAPGNTEAFI.

The chain couples TRBV4-2 to TRBJ1-6, with a tentative D call TRBD1 (6 bases). V was cut by 1 base and J by 10 bases, with 14 bases left in between. Per germline, CDR1 LGHNA and CDR2 YNFKEQ. The CDR3 is 15 residues long. The CDR3 reads CASSQATGSASPLHF. CDR3 DNA: TGTGCCAGCAGCCAAGCGACAGGCTCTGCCTCACCCCTCCACTTT.

The count of this clonotype is one. A read error may explain this, as a much larger clone is one base away. This chain joins TRBV6-2 or TRBV6-3 and TRBJ1-2; D call uncertain. CDR1 is MNHEY and CDR2 is SVGEGT in the germline V gene. The CDR3 contains 12 residues. The CDR3 is CARSYGRDGYTF. DNA for the CDR3: TGTGCCAGGAGTTACGGCCGGGATGGCTACACCTTC.